This passage covers 25 T cell receptor beta chains from one sample sequenced in a study of blood T cell repertoires in COVID-19. This table comes from immunoSEQ multiplex PCR, and its TCRdb copy is limited to in-frame clones, with some not included. The data contain 150,000 to 200,000 clones, more than 75% of them singletons. Sample: peripheral blood. The origin of the receptors is a man younger than 30 with active or convalescent COVID-19.

The chain employs TRBV2 and TRBJ1-2; D not certain. The CDR3 extends over 12 amino acids. Germline V gene lookup returns CDR1 SNHLY and CDR2 FYNNEI. The V end lost 9 bases, the J end lost 8 bases, and 16 bases lay between the germline ends. DNA of the CDR3: TGTGCCAGAGGAGGCGGACCTCCCGGCTACACCTTC. This encodes CARGGGPPGYTF. The variable domain in full, completed from reference TRBV2 and TRBJ1-2, reads EPEVTQTPSHQVTQMGQEVILRCVPISNHLYFYWYRQILGQKVEFLVSFYNNEISEKSEIFDDQFSVERPDGSNFTLKIRSTKLEDSAMYFCARGGGPPGYTFGSGTRLTVV.

The chain has TRBV2 and TRBJ1-1; 7 nucleotides agree with TRBD1. The germline CDR1 and CDR2 sequences are SNHLY and FYNNEI. The CDR3 spans 17 residues. V lost 5 bases, J lost 1 base, and 13 bases stayed unmatched. The CDR3 DNA reads TGTGCCAGCAGTACAACCGAACAGGGGCGGACGAACACTGAAGCTTTCTTT. As protein: CASSTTEQGRTNTEAFF.

This clone has a handful of counts. This chain links TRBV27 with TRBJ2-2, with D uncertain. V gave up 1 base and J gave up 1 base, with 7 bases separating them. This CDR3 is built from 15 residues. Germline assignment: CDR1 MNHEY and CDR2 SMNVEV (reference sequence). In nucleotides, the CDR3 is TGTGCCAGCAGTTTATTTGTCGGGAACACCGGGGAGCTGTTTTTT. Translated: CASSLFVGNTGELFF.

The table lists this clone with a count of one. The chain is built from TRBV24-1 and TRBJ2-3, with 7 bases matching TRBD1. The CDR3 has 17 amino acids. The J segment lost 0 bases and the V segment lost 4 bases, leaving 9 bases of the junction unmatched. Germline loops: CDR1 KGHDR, CDR2 SFDVKD. This chain's CDR3 is CATSDPRQGLSTDTQYF. As DNA, the CDR3 is TGTGCCACCAGTGACCCGCGACAGGGATTGAGCACAGATACGCAGTATTTT.

V gene TRBV21-1 combines with J gene TRBJ2-1; TRBD2 is taken as the D call from the table, unchecked against the DNA. TRBV21-1 corresponds to a pseudogene. The CDR3 spans 14 residues. CDR3 sequence (DNA): TGTGCCAGGAGACTACAGAAACACTACAATGAGCAGTTCTTC. Translation gives CARRLQKHYNEQFF.

The CDR3 DNA sequence: TGTGCCAGCAGCTTAGATGGAACGGGACAACAAGCTTTCTTT. It yields the protein CASSLDGTGQQAFF. The V gene is TRBV7-9, the J gene TRBJ1-1; D perhaps matches TRBD1 (6 bases). This CDR3 has 14 amino acids. V lost 1 base, J lost 9 bases, and 15 bases lay in between. CDR1 SEHNR and CDR2 FQNEAQ come from the germline V gene (reference sequence).

The chain couples TRBV5-4 to TRBJ2-2, with no clear D. This CDR3 contains 13 residues. Trimming removed 1 base at V and 2 bases at J, with 3 bases between. Germline V gives CDR1 SGHNT, CDR2 YYREEE (reference sequence). CDR3 in DNA: TGTGCCAGCAGCTTGCGTAACACCGGGGAGCTGTTTTTT. As protein: CASSLRNTGELFF.

The chain uses TRBV29-1 and TRBJ2-1; 7 nucleotides align to TRBD2. Losses at the gene ends were 2 bases for V and 7 bases for J; bases not matched to a gene: 8. Germline V gene lookup returns CDR1 SQVTM and CDR2 ANQGSEA. The CDR3 spans 14 residues. CDR3 DNA: TGCAGCGTTGAACTGCGGGAGAAGTATAATGAGCAGTTCTTC. Translating gives CSVELREKYNEQFF.

The chain couples TRBV11-3 to TRBJ1-1; D unclear. The CDR3 is 15 amino acids. Trimming shortened V by 0 bases and J by 2 bases, and 10 bases separated the two germline ends. Germline lookup yields CDR1 SGHNT and CDR2 YENEEA. For the CDR3, the DNA is TGTGCCAGCAGCTTAGAGGCGGTAGGAAACACTGAAGCTTTCTTT. It encodes CASSLEAVGNTEAFF.

V usage is TRBV4-1 and J usage is TRBJ2-1, with D tentatively TRBD2 (5 bases). The germline V gene encodes CDR1 MGHRA and CDR2 YSYEKL. This CDR3 comprises 13 residues. With 2 bases removed from V and 9 bases from J, the gap between germline ends came to 11 bases. CDR3 coding DNA: TGCGCCAGCAGCCAAAGGGCCCGGGGTGAGCAGTTCTTC. Its protein is CASSQRARGEQFF.

The CDR3 protein is CASSDSRIWRAKNIQYF. CDR3 nucleotide sequence: TGTGCCAGCAGTGACTCGAGAATTTGGCGGGCCAAAAACATTCAGTACTTC. The gene calls are TRBV6-4 and TRBJ2-4; no reliable D call. Trimming shortened V by 0 bases and J by 1 base, and 13 bases separated the two germline ends. CDR1 and CDR2 (germline): MRHNA, SNTAGT. This CDR3 has 17 amino acids.

This chain joins TRBV27 and TRBJ1-2, with D maybe TRBD1 (6 bases). The germline gives CDR1 MNHEY, CDR2 SMNVEV (reference sequence). This CDR3 contains 14 residues. Trimming left V 5 bases short and J 6 bases short, with 16 bases between. DNA for the CDR3: TGTGCCAGCAGTCCACGACAGGTCGGTGATGGCTACACCTTC. Translating gives CASSPRQVGDGYTF.

This chain links TRBV5-1 with TRBJ1-1; D remains ambiguous. V was shortened by 0 bases and J by 2 bases, with 23 bases between the two germline ends. The CDR3 spans 19 residues. Per the germline V gene, CDR1 is SGHRS and CDR2 is YFSETQ. CDR3 sequence (DNA): TGCGCCAGCAGCTTGGCCGCCCCAGGTGAGTCGGAAACAAACACTGAAGCTTTCTTT. This gives the protein CASSLAAPGESETNTEAFF. The variable domain in full, with the rest retrieved from reference TRBV5-1 and TRBJ1-1, is KAGVTQTPRYLIKTRGQQVTLSCSPISGHRSVSWYQQTPGQGLQFLFEYFSETQRNKGNFPGRFSGRQFSNSRSEMNVSTLELGDSALYLCASSLAAPGESETNTEAFFGQGTRLTVV.

This rearrangement joins TRBV9 to TRBJ1-3; no clear D. Germline V CDR1 and CDR2: SGDLS, YYNGEE. The CDR3 totals 15 residues. The germline V and J ends were trimmed by 1 base and 5 bases, with 13 bases remaining between them. CDR3 loop: CASSVRSDPRNTIYF. The CDR3, as DNA: TGTGCCAGCAGCGTAAGGAGTGACCCGAGAAACACCATATATTTT.

This rearrangement joins TRBV9 to TRBJ1-1; D ambiguous. V shed 3 bases and J shed 3 bases, with 12 bases lying between them. Germline values: CDR1 SGDLS, CDR2 YYNGEE. The CDR3 has 14 amino acids. The CDR3 DNA is TGTGCCAGCAGCGCTTCAACCGGGGACACTGAAGCTTTCTTT. Translated: CASSASTGDTEAFF.

The chain links TRBV6-5 to TRBJ1-3; 10 nucleotides agree with TRBD1. The CDR3 is 15 residues long. After removal of 4 bases from V and 3 bases from J, the junction contained 3 bases not matched to a gene. Germline CDR1 reads MNHEY; CDR2 reads SVGAGI. The CDR3 region is CASSLTGGFGNTIYF. CDR3 sequence (DNA): TGTGCCAGCAGTTTGACAGGGGGCTTTGGAAACACCATATATTTT.

The rearrangement joins TRBV28 to TRBJ2-1, with 14 positions matching TRBD2. Germline lookup yields CDR1 MDHEN and CDR2 SYDVKM. Unmatched junction bases numbered 6, after V lost 3 bases and J lost 5 bases. The CDR3 sequence is 17 residues long. In nucleotides, the CDR3 is TGTGCCAGCAGTTTGACCGGGACTAGCGGGAGAAACAATGAGCAGTTCTTC. It translates to CASSLTGTSGRNNEQFF.

This chain joins TRBV2 and TRBJ1-5, with 9 bases fitting TRBD1. Germline V gene data show CDR1 as SNHLY and CDR2 as FYNNEI. The CDR3 has 15 amino acids. J gave up 7 bases and V 6 bases, and 10 bases lay outside the gene matches. In nucleotides, the CDR3 is TGTGCCAGCAGGCCTGGACAGGGGCCCTACCAGCCCCAGCATTTT. Translated, it gives CASRPGQGPYQPQHF. The complete variable domain, with remaining parts taken from reference TRBV2 and TRBJ1-5, reads EPEVTQTPSHQVTQMGQEVILRCVPISNHLYFYWYRQILGQKVEFLVSFYNNEISEKSEIFDDQFSVERPDGSNFTLKIRSTKLEDSAMYFCASRPGQGPYQPQHFGDGTRLSIL.

The sample holds one count of this clone. The gene calls are TRBV6-5 and TRBJ2-2, with no clear D. Germline-derived CDR1 and CDR2 are MNHEY and SVGAGI. Deletions cut 6 bases from V and 6 bases from J, with 8 bases between. CDR3 length equals 12 residues. CDR3 sequence: CASSQIAGELFF. Written as DNA, the CDR3 is TGTGCCAGCAGCCAGATTGCCGGGGAGCTGTTTTTT.

The rearrangement joins TRBV7-9 to TRBJ2-7; 10 nucleotides align to TRBD1. The CDR3 is 17 amino acids. CDR1 and CDR2 from the germline V gene are SEHNR and FQNEAQ (reference sequence). Trimming cost V 5 bases and J 0 bases; bases outside gene matches: 10. The CDR3 coding sequence is TGTGCCAGCAGCCCCAAACTAGGGGACAGGGGCTCCTACGAGCAGTACGTC. This encodes CASSPKLGDRGSYEQYV.

The chain recombines TRBV13 with TRBJ1-2; D is perhaps TRBD1 (6 bases). The germline V and J ends were trimmed by 1 base and 7 bases, with 10 bases remaining between them. In germline, CDR1 is PRHDT, CDR2 FYEKMQ (reference sequence). CDR3 length: 13 amino acids. The CDR3 loop is CASSLEQGPGYTF. The CDR3 DNA reads TGTGCCAGCAGCTTAGAGCAGGGGCCTGGCTACACCTTC.

V usage is TRBV27 and J usage is TRBJ1-6; D uncertain. The CDR3 contains 15 residues. With 4 bases removed from V and 0 bases from J, the gap between germline ends came to 7 bases. Germline V lookup: CDR1 MNHEY, CDR2 SMNVEV (reference sequence). The CDR3 is CASSSRSSYNSPLHF. DNA for the CDR3: TGTGCCAGCAGTTCTCGGAGCTCCTATAATTCACCCCTCCACTTT.

J is TRBJ2-3 and V is TRBV6-5, with unresolved D. V was trimmed by 0 bases and J by 6 bases, leaving 16 bases between them. The CDR3 is 16 residues long. CDR1 MNHEY and CDR2 SVGAGI come from the germline V gene. In DNA, the CDR3 is TGTGCCAGCAGTTACTCGACTTCCCCCCAGTGGGATACGCAGTATTTT. Protein sequence: CASSYSTSPQWDTQYF.

The rearrangement links TRBV7-9 to TRBJ1-2; perhaps TRBD1 as D (6 bases). CDR3 length: 14 residues. Germline V gene lookup returns CDR1 SEHNR and CDR2 FQNEAQ (reference sequence). V was clipped by 5 bases and J by 5 bases, with 15 bases between them. The CDR3 reads CASSHQGIQYGYTF. In nucleotides, the CDR3 is TGTGCCAGCAGCCATCAGGGGATCCAGTATGGCTACACCTTC.

The rearrangement links TRBV7-3 to TRBJ2-3; perhaps TRBD2 as D (5 bases). Per germline, CDR1 SGHTA and CDR2 FQGTGA. This CDR3 is built from 13 residues. The V end was cut by 3 bases, the J end by 9 bases, with 13 bases between. This CDR3 is CASSFRVWETQYF. DNA of the CDR3: TGTGCCAGCAGCTTCCGGGTCTGGGAGACGCAGTATTTT. The full variable domain, completed using reference TRBV7-3 and TRBJ2-3, is GAGVSQTPSNKVTEKGKYVELRCDPISGHTALYWYRQSLGQGPEFLIYFQGTGAADDSGLPNDRFFAVRPEGSVSTLKIQRTERGDSAVYLCASSFRVWETQYFGPGTRLTVL.